This T cell receptor (beta chain) originates from a study of T cell repertoires in cytomegalovirus infection (dated by TCRdb to the late 2010s). Regarding the research as a whole: Because public TCR beta signatures pointed to carriage of CMV infection together with the matching HLA type, the HLA type of each donor mattered for the analysis.

Reads for this sample came from an Illumina HiSeq 1500. The public reads were run again by TCRdb, first through fastp at Q25 and then through MiXCR, and only productive beta chains were kept. Each record represents a unique CDR3 protein, reported with the most common genes and DNA among its rows. The sample contains 250,000 to 350,000 distinct CDR3 sequences, more than 20% of them found a single time. The top ten clonotypes cover about 15% of the sample. Results and caveats for the whole study, not just this receptor: The ex vivo response was dominated by HLA-C-restricted CMV-specific TCR beta clonotypes, which also provided the single most frequent clonotype in two of eight donors. Cumulative frequency of public TCR beta family members discriminated carriers of CMV infection plus the relevant HLA type in this cohort and an independent approximately 370-donor cohort.

CDR1 is given as SNHLY and CDR2 as FYNNEI, both from the germline V gene. V is reduced by 2 bases and J by 0 bases, leaving a spacing of 7 bases between them. The CDR3, from cysteine to phenylalanine, totals 14 residues. Solely the CDR3 DNA is kept, with 42 bases framed from the first base. A remark on this clonotype: The antigen it recognizes is unknown. Base quality data are lacking; no much larger clone is found one base away.

The chain couples TRBV2 to TRBJ1-2; TRBD1 is a possible D gene, resting on 5 matching bases. The specimen was PBMCs. The TCR originated in a human donor in good health (CMV status not recorded). Some clones in this sample may be carry-over from other donors' samples. CDR3 region: CASSERGTNYGYTF. The DNA reads as follows: TGTGCCAGCAGTGAACGGGGGACTAACTATGGCTACACCTTC.